The next 12 T cell receptor beta chains were all read from a single sample in a study of cytotoxic CD8 clonotypes in ibrutinib-treated CLL. Clones were read by immunoSEQ multiplex PCR, and TCRdb kept only the in-frame ones, dropping some. The sample gives some 150,000 clones, 70% to 80% of which show up once; about 5% is in the top ten. This specimen was PBMCs, taken after 24 months of ibrutinib treatment. These receptors were taken from a human donor with chronic lymphocytic leukemia.

The rearrangement uses TRBV5-6 and TRBJ2-1; possibly TRBD1 or TRBD2 for D (5 bases each). The germline V gene encodes CDR1 SGHDT and CDR2 YYEEEE. The germline V and J ends were trimmed by 0 bases and 0 bases, with 7 bases remaining between them. The CDR3 is made up of 15 amino acids. CDR3 nucleotides: TGTGCCAGCAGCTTGGGGGGGAGCTCCTACAATGAGCAGTTCTTC. This gives the protein CASSLGGSSYNEQFF.

Many counts were recorded for this clone. J is TRBJ2-3 and V is TRBV7-2, with no clear D. Germline CDR1 is SGHTA and CDR2 is FQGNSA. The V end was cut by 3 bases, the J end by 1 base, with 8 bases between. CDR3 size: 14 residues. The CDR3, as DNA: TGTGCCAGCAGCTTCGGGTGGGGCACAGATACGCAGTATTTT. This sequence encodes CASSFGWGTDTQYF.

J is TRBJ1-2 and V is TRBV6-1; D perhaps matches TRBD1 (5 bases). The V end was cut by 6 bases, the J end by 7 bases, with 12 bases between. The germline V gene has CDR1 MNHNS and CDR2 SASEGT. There are 12 residues in the CDR3. DNA of the CDR3: TGTGCCAGCAGGGGGACGGCGGCTGGCTACACCTTC. It yields the protein CASRGTAAGYTF.

This clone turned up a few times. The chain uses TRBV7-8 and TRBJ1-5, with TRBD1 matching 9 bases. There are 16 residues in the CDR3. Trimming took 4 bases from V and 1 from J; bases not matched to a gene: 5. Per germline, CDR1 SGHVS and CDR2 FQNEAQ. The CDR3 DNA reads TGTGCCAGCAGCTCTACAGGGGGCTCGAGCAATCAGCCCCAGCATTTT. Translation: CASSSTGGSSNQPQHF.

In regard to this clone: Relative to the germline gene, one junction end is altered; a read error may explain this. Distinct nucleotide sequences in the sample also encode this CDR3. J is TRBJ1-4 and V is TRBV7-7; D is perhaps TRBD1 (5 bases). The length of the CDR3 is 13 residues. Germline V CDR1 and CDR2: SSHAT, FNYEAQ (reference sequence). Written as DNA, the CDR3 is TGTGCTAGCAGCTTAAACCAGGGTGAAAAACTGTTTTTT. Protein: CASSLNQGEKLFF.

This clone was picked up a small number of times. The chain uses TRBV30 and TRBJ1-4; 7 bases agree with TRBD1. Germline V lookup: CDR1 GTSNPN, CDR2 SVGIG (reference sequence). The CDR3 contains 14 residues. After removal of 3 bases from V and 8 bases from J, the junction contained 9 bases not matched to a gene. The CDR3 spells CAWSQGTVEEKLFF. CDR3 nucleotides: TGTGCCTGGAGCCAGGGGACAGTGGAGGAAAAACTGTTTTTT. Filled out from reference TRBV30 and TRBJ1-4, the complete variable domain reads SQTIHQWPATLVQPVGSPLSLECTVEGTSNPNLYWYRQAAGRGLQLLFYSVGIGQISSEVPQNLSASRPQDRQFILSSKKLLLSDSGFYLCAWSQGTVEEKLFFGSGTQLSVL.

The chain uses TRBV5-6 and TRBJ2-2; D gene ambiguous. Germline V gene lookup returns CDR1 SGHDT and CDR2 YYEEEE. This CDR3 contains 14 residues. Trimming removed 2 bases at V and 5 bases at J, with 10 bases between. The CDR3 bases are TGTGCCAGCAGCTTTTCTTCGAGAACCGGGGAGCTGTTTTTT. Protein product: CASSFSSRTGELFF.

The chain carries TRBV19 and TRBJ2-7; 9 bases are a match to TRBD1. The CDR3 totals 16 residues. After removal of 3 bases from V and 3 bases from J, the junction contained 9 bases not matched to a gene. Germline V gene data show CDR1 as LNHDA and CDR2 as SQIVND (reference sequence). CDR3 region: CASSIPGTGLGYEQYF. The CDR3 DNA follows: TGTGCCAGTAGTATCCCCGGGACAGGGTTGGGCTACGAGCAGTACTTC.

This clone was picked up one time. This chain uses TRBV14 with TRBJ2-7; the D is unclear. The CDR3 is 13 amino acids. V was clipped by 0 bases and J by 6 bases, with 9 bases between them. The germline V gene encodes CDR1 SGHDN and CDR2 FVKESK. In DNA, the CDR3 is TGTGCCAGCAGCCAAGACTTAGAAGGCGAGCAGTACTTC. Its translation is CASSQDLEGEQYF.

This rearrangement joins TRBV9 to TRBJ2-1, with TRBD2 matching 12 bases. This CDR3 is 16 amino acids long. V lost 4 bases and J lost 6; bases outside the gene matches: 8. Looked up from germline, CDR1 is SGDLS and CDR2 is YYNGEE. The CDR3 DNA reads TGTGCCAGCAGCCTACAGACTAGCGGGAGTCTCAATGAGCAGTTCTTC. Translation gives CASSLQTSGSLNEQFF.

The gene calls are TRBV7-2 and TRBJ2-5; the match to TRBD1 covers 8 bases. The CDR3 extends over 15 amino acids. V was pared by 5 bases and J by 5 bases, with 10 bases of the junction left unmatched. The germline gives CDR1 SGHTA, CDR2 FQGNSA. This chain's CDR3 is CASSIDSDRAETQYF. The DNA of the CDR3 is TGTGCCAGCAGCATAGACTCGGACAGGGCGGAGACCCAGTACTTC.

This sequence joins TRBV7-8 and TRBJ2-3; D assignment may be TRBD1 or TRBD2 (5 bases each). Germline-derived CDR1 and CDR2 are SGHVS and FQNEAQ. Trimming pared 1 base from V and 9 bases from J, leaving 14 bases between. The CDR3 contains 14 residues. CDR3 region: CASSLERGSFTQYF. The DNA of the CDR3 is TGTGCCAGCAGCTTAGAGAGGGGCTCCTTCACGCAGTATTTT. The complete variable domain, with remaining parts taken from reference TRBV7-8 and TRBJ2-3, reads GAGVSQSPRYKVAKRGQDVALRCDPISGHVSLFWYQQALGQGPEFLTYFQNEAQLDKSGLPSDRFFAERPEGSVSTLKIQRTQQEDSAVYLCASSLERGSFTQYFGPGTRLTVL.